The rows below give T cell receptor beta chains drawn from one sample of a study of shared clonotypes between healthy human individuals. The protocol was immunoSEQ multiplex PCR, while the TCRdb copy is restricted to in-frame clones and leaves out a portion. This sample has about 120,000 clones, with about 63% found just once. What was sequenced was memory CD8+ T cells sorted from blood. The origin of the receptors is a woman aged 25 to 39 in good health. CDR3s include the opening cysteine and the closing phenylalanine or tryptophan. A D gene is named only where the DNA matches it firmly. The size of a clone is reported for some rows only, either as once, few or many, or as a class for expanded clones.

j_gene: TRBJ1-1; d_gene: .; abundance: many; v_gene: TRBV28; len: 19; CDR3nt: TGTGCCAGCAGACCGGGCCGTAAATTCCCTCCTCTGGGGAACACTGAAGCTTTCTTT; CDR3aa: CASRPGRKFPPLGNTEAFF
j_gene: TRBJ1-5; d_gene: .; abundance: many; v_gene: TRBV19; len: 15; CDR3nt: TGTGCCAGTAGTACAACAGGGTTGAGCAATCAGCCCCAGCATTTT; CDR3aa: CASSTTGLSNQPQHF
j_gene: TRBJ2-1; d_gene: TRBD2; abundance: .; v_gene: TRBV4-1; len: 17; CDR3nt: TGCGCCAGCAGCTCCCAAGCGCTAGCGGGAGCTAATAATGAGCAGTTCTTC; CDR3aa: CASSSQALAGANNEQFF
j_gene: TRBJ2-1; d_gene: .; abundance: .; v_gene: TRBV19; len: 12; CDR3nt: TGTGCCAGTAGTAGGGGGTGGGCCGAGCAGTTCTTC; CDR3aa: CASSRGWAEQFF
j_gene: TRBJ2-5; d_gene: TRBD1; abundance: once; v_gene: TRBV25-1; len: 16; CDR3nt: TGTGCCAGCAGTGGGCGAGGACAGGGTTCTAGAGAGACCCAGTACTTC; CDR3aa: CASSGRGQGSRETQYF
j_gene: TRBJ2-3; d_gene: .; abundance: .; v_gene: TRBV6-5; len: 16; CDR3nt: TGTGCCAGCAGTTATCGGAGGGAGGCCCTCACAGATACGCAGTATTTT; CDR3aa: CASSYRREALTDTQYF
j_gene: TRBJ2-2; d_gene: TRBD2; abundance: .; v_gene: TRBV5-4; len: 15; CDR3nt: TGTGCCAGCAGCCCGCTAGCGGGGAACACCGGGGAGCTGTTTTTT; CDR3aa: CASSPLAGNTGELFF
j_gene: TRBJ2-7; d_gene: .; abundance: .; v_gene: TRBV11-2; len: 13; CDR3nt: TGTGCCAGCAGCTCCATGACAGGAGGCGAGCAGTACTTC; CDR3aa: CASSSMTGGEQYF
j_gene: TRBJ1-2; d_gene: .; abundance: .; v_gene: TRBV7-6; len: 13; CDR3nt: TGTGCCAGCAGCTCCAGGACAGACTATGGCTACACCTTC; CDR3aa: CASSSRTDYGYTF
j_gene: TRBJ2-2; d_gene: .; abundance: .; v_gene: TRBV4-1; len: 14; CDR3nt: TGCGCCAGCAGCCATTACTGGAACACCGGGGAGCTGTTTTTT; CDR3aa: CASSHYWNTGELFF